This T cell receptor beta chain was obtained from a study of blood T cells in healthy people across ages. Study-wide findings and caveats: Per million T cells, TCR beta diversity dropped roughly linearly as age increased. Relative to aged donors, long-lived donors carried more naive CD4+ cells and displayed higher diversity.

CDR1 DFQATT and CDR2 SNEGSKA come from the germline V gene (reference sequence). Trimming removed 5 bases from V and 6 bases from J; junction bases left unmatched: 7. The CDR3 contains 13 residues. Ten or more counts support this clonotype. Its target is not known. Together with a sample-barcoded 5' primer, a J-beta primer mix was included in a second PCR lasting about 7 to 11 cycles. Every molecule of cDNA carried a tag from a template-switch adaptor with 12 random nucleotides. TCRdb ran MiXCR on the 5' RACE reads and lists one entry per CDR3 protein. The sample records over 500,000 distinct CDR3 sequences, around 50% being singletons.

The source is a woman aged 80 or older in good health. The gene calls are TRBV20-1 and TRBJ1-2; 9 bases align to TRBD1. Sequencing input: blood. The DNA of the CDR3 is TGCAGTGCTGTACCGGGACAGGGAAATGGCTACACCTTC. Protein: CSAVPGQGNGYTF.